This TCR beta chain was identified during a study of identical twins. This clonotype was seen a handful of times. Via MiXCR, TCRdb re-called the 5' RACE reads, giving one row per CDR3 protein. The sample gives about 900,000 distinct CDR3 sequences, roughly an eighth of which show up once; roughly 1.6% is in the top ten. This sample also appeared in a second study, on yellow fever vaccine responses in identical twins. That paper states: Twins showed a vaccine T cell response that reportedly seemed partly convergent, partly personalized.

The sequenced material came from PBMCs. The sequence derives from a woman aged 18-30 years in good health.

Written as DNA, the CDR3 is TGTGCCAGCAGTTACGGGTCAACTAATGAAAAACTGTTTTTT. This gives the protein CASSYGSTNEKLFF. The V and J genes are TRBV6-5 and TRBJ1-4; D gene uncertain. CDR1 MNHEY and CDR2 SVGAGI come from the germline V gene. The CDR3 is 14 amino acids. V shed 2 bases and J shed 0 bases, with 4 bases lying between them.